This T cell receptor (beta chain) derives from a study of cytomegalovirus exposure and HLA in healthy donors. Study-wide results and caveats: According to an earlier analysis, most TCR beta V segments yielded productive rearrangements about 87% or about 30% of the time. Accurate HLA-A and HLA-B prediction from TCR beta sequences was reported for most subjects. Among the CMV-associated chains, a few were confirmed in vitro as specific for CMV antigens.

As for this clone: Its target is unknown.

CDR3 size: 13 residues. CDR1 and CDR2 from the germline V gene are SGHTA and FQGTGA. Trimming shortened V by 5 bases and J by 1 base, and 9 bases separated the two germline ends. This PCR relied on a set of 60 Vbeta primers and 13 Jbeta primers. Data came from immunoSEQ multiplex PCR; TCRdb stores just in-frame clones and leaves some out. The table lists some 140,000 clones, approximately 73% of them singletons, with about 1.2% in the top ten. The specimen sequenced was PBMCs. This chain uses TRBV7-3 with TRBJ2-7, with D possibly matching TRBD2 (5 bases). This sequence originates from a woman aged 40 to 49 in good health and CMV-seronegative. CDR3 in amino acids: CASSPDWSYEQYF. CDR3 nucleotide sequence: TGTGCCAGCAGCCCGGACTGGTCCTACGAGCAGTACTTC.